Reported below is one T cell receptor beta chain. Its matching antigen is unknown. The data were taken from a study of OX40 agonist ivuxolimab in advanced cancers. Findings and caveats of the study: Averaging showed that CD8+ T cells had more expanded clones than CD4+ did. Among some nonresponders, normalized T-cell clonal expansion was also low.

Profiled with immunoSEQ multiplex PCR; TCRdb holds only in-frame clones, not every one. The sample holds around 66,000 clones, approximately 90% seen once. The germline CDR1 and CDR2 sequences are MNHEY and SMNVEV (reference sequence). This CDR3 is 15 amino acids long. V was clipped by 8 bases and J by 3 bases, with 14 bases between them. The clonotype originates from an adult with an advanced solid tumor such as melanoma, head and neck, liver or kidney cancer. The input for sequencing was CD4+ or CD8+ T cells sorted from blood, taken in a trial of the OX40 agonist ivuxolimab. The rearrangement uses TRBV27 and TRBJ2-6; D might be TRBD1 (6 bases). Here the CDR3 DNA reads TGTGCCAGCGGTCCTCAGGGGCGTGGGGCCAACGTCCTGACTTTC. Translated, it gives CASGPQGRGANVLTF.